This TCR beta chain was observed in a study of cytomegalovirus exposure and HLA in healthy donors (dated by TCRdb to about 2017). Concerning the study at large: An earlier analysis of 587 of the donors reported 250 to 300 Gb of sequence data and around 110 million unique TCR beta sequences obtained from about 180 million T cells. An early release covering 550 to 650 HLA-typed donors comprised 300 to 350 gigabases of sequencing data and tens of millions of unique TCR sequences. Of the roughly 400 genotyped donors, 65% to 90% were placed in the genetic ancestry cluster associated with self-reported Caucasian donors. The study aimed to test whether cataloging public T cell receptors could reveal signatures of past pathogen exposure. Using immunosequencing, the study profiled T cell repertoires from 640 or so subjects and related those repertoires to cytomegalovirus serostatus. Besides the first cohort of 666 subjects, a separate validation cohort made up of 120 different subjects was used. The study combined high-throughput TCR immunosequencing, statistical association of individual TCRs with disease status, and machine learning to predict cytomegalovirus infection status. A later analysis re-examined previously published TCR beta repertoires from more than 550 donors and added high-resolution HLA genotyping to investigate patterns of TCR occurrence. The later analysis used no new phenotypic data to find candidate immune exposures, relying instead on TCR beta sequences and their occurrence across donors. An earlier analysis of 587 of the donors applied high-throughput TCR beta sequencing to assess whether each TCR beta V gene segment acted as functional or pseudogenic. Donor age, sex, ethnicity and CMV serostatus were compiled alongside the repertoire data. A later genetic analysis used genome-wide SNP genotypes for about three fifths of the roughly 700 donors, treating that subset as a discovery cohort. Every discovery cohort repertoire had been produced on one sequencing platform. HLA typing included class I and class II loci at four-digit resolution. The number of donors typed differed by locus, with 629-630 for A, B, C, DRB1 and DQB1, about 500 for DQA1, about 610 for DPA1, and some 450 for DPB1. Four to six DR-DQ haplotypes were handled as single units for association and clustering, since linkage in the cohort was strong. Among about 370 genotyped donors of the cohort, an average of roughly 230,000 unique TCR beta nucleotide sequences was sequenced per donor, of which about 18% were non-productive. The paper's findings and limits, for the study overall: The only immune exposure information available for the cohort was CMV serostatus. Because HLA typing was unavailable for some donors at each locus, only the typed subset was used in association tests. The cohort was sequenced for TCR beta chains only, and without alpha or paired-chain data the features that could be detected were limited. When HLA alleles, especially DR and DQ, strongly co-occurred, TCR associations were difficult to assign to individual alleles. A later analysis found that most CMV-associated TCR beta chains appeared HLA-restricted, with HLA associations seemingly driven largely by CMV exposure. Because counts were too low, roughly 18 rarely observed V segments, including chromosome 9 orphons, were left out of the earlier analysis of approximately 500 of the donors. In a later analysis, TCR association rates were found to vary across HLA loci, with the most associated TCRs seen for DRB1 alleles and the fewest for HLA-C alleles. The authors suggested that the approach could potentially be generalized to other disease states and immunological phenotypes. Compared with the roughly 670-donor mean, donors in an Asian-associated ancestry cluster had fewer N-insertions in productive TCRs, according to a later genetic analysis. Most TCR sequences were observed very rarely across donors, whereas some public TCRs were present in many individuals. In a later analysis, HLA-associated TCR beta chains showed more clonal expansion and lower generation probabilities than non-associated chains that were equally common. Some IMGT-functional V segments, including TRBV6-2 and TRBV6-3, could not be told apart with the 87-base-pair reads, so those segments were excluded. A total of 150 or so TCR beta chains were listed by the study as associated with cytomegalovirus. Correlated functional status among segregating V segments might reflect linkage disequilibrium, but an unknown experimental factor could not be ruled out. Broadly in line with IMGT annotations, most TCR beta V segments showed up in productive rearrangements about 87% or about 30% of the time in an earlier analysis of around 550 of the donors. In both the original and validation cohorts, the classifier was reported to diagnose cytomegalovirus status with high specificity and sensitivity. Several of the top co-occurrence clusters appeared to be linked to parvovirus B19, influenza, CMV and Epstein-Barr virus, according to a later analysis. The sequencing pipeline was judged likely to have produced a cluster of highly shared sequence variants as a technical artifact. Presence/absence analyses assumed roughly uniform sequencing depth across donors, an assumption that may not hold. A later analysis associated around 16,000 TCR beta sequences with specific HLA alleles at a false discovery rate of 0.05. In vitro tests confirmed that a few of the cytomegalovirus-associated TCR beta chains recognize cytomegalovirus antigens. V-gene and J-gene trimming of TCR beta chains was associated with a missense DCLRE1C variant in a later genetic analysis, and the association was replicated in an independent cohort. A further reported finding was that TCR beta sequences accurately predicted the HLA-A and HLA-B alleles for most subjects in the first cohort.

Library method: the immunoSEQ multiplex PCR assay. A mixture of 60 forward primers for TCR Vbeta segments and 13 reverse primers for TCR Jbeta segments was used in the multiplex PCR. The CDR3 region of rearranged TCR beta genes was amplified from genomic DNA by a multiplex PCR assay. The Illumina HiSeq System was used to sequence the amplified TCR beta libraries as 87-base-pair reads. As for the authors' bioinformatics: A later analysis tallied about 77 million unique TCR beta chains across the 600 to 700 repertoires, and approximately 9.9 million of those chains were shared by two or more donors. A nearest-neighbor algorithm error-corrected the raw reads and collapsed the reads into unique sequences, merging closely related sequences to remove PCR and sequencing errors. To assign V, D and J gene segments, CDR3 sequences were aligned to IMGT reference sequences. For a sequence to be retained, a match of at least six nucleotides was required to both a V gene segment and a J gene segment. A rearrangement was called productive if the CDR3 had no stop codons and remained in frame with V and J, and every other rearrangement was called non-productive. Following IMGT convention, CDR3 was defined as the stretch from the second conserved V-encoded cysteine to the conserved J-encoded phenylalanine. The earlier analysis of about 610 of the donors excluded sequences that lacked an unambiguous match to a single V gene segment. In an earlier analysis of around 590 of the donors, a V segment was called functional when productive rearrangements were above 56.7%, and segregating when the standard deviation between donors exceeded 5%. A statistical classification framework was developed to diagnose cytomegalovirus status using the catalog of TCR beta chain sequences. V and J gene assignment, in a later analysis, came from comparing TCR nucleotide sequences with IMGT/GENE-DB human TR gene sequences. Using the TCRdist pipeline, a later analysis assigned CDR3 sequences along with most-parsimonious VDJ recombination scenarios. In a later analysis, every TCR beta chain was defined by the combination of its CDR3 amino acid sequence and its V-gene family, and reads without a unique V-gene family were dropped. A later analysis removed 550 to 700 highly shared, low-generation-probability nucleotide sequences to deal with suspected cross-contamination and a sequencing artifact. In a later analysis, a clonal expansion index was calculated for each public chain from normalized within-repertoire ranks of inferred template counts. A later analysis computed generation probabilities with a VDJ recombination model fitted to out-of-frame rearrangements, and checked the results against IGoR. In a later analysis, TCR-TCR, TCR-HLA and TCR-CMV co-occurrence was scored with hypergeometric tests, and a repertoire-size bias correction was applied to TCR pairs. In a later analysis, false discovery rates were estimated by permuting HLA or CMV assignments 20 times. In a later analysis, co-occurring TCRs were grouped using DBSCAN, with TCRdist sequence similarity added in when clustering inside HLA-allele-positive subsets. Repertoires with fewer than 30,000 or more than 120,000 public chains were left out of co-occurrence clustering, as were a handful of repertoires with anomalous nucleotide sharing. Not all clones reach the TCRdb copy of this immuneACCESS table, which keeps in-frame sequences only. Checked studies attribute under half of the gap to unresolved V genes and leave the rest unexplained. That table gives V, J and clone size, and the DNA gave D and trimming. This sample lists 110,000 to 150,000 clones; roughly a tenth were detected once. Less than 2% of the sample goes to the ten largest clones.

The cohort consisted of 650 to 700 healthy bone marrow donors. All cohort members were sampled while nominally healthy, although unrecorded immune exposures were likely present. The donor tested CMV seronegative, placing the donor among the 352 seronegative members of the cohort. A peripheral blood sample was provided by each donor, and peripheral blood mononuclear cells were used for TCR beta sequencing. The Qiagen DNeasy Blood Extraction Kit was used to extract genomic DNA from the blood cell samples. From the cysteine up to the phenylalanine, the CDR3 has a length of 16 residues. Just CDR3 DNA is preserved here, 48 bases in frame from base 1. The germline V gene provides CDR1 SGHRS and CDR2 YFSETQ. Trimming leaves V shorter by 3 bases and J shorter by 4 bases, with the junction holding 8 bases beyond the gene matches. Only a few counts were recorded for this clone. It has no known antigen specificity. Within one base of it there is no much larger clone, and no base qualities were kept.

The receptor was isolated from a male donor in good health and CMV-seronegative. Sequencing was done on a sample of PBMCs. Rearrangement joined TRBV5-1 to TRBJ2-2; 8 bases in the junction line up with TRBD1. CDR3 region: CASSSAGGAATGELFF. The DNA reads TGCGCCAGCAGCTCGGCAGGGGGCGCGGCCACCGGGGAGCTGTTTTTT.